This record looks at one T cell receptor (beta chain) sequence and its context. What it binds is unknown. This sample is drawn from a study of cytomegalovirus exposure and HLA in healthy donors. The study, taken as a whole, reports: Certain indistinguishable V segments, among them TRBV6-2 and TRBV6-3, were excluded.

The length of the CDR3 is 14 residues. Germline V CDR1 and CDR2: MNHNS, SASEGT. V lost 2 bases, J lost 6 bases, and 13 bases lay in between. Amplification used 60 Vbeta primers and 13 Jbeta primers. Method: immunoSEQ multiplex PCR; TCRdb's copy keeps in-frame clones and lacks some. Among 80,000 or so clones, about 60% were seen once, and the ten largest hold 5.7%. The receptor comes from a man aged 25 to 45 in good health and CMV-seropositive. Sequencing was carried out using PBMCs. This chain joins TRBV6-1 and TRBJ1-2; D possibly corresponds to TRBD1 (5 bases). The CDR3 spells CASSETLGRDGYTF. The DNA for the CDR3 is TGTGCCAGCAGTGAAACCCTTGGCAGGGATGGCTACACCTTC.